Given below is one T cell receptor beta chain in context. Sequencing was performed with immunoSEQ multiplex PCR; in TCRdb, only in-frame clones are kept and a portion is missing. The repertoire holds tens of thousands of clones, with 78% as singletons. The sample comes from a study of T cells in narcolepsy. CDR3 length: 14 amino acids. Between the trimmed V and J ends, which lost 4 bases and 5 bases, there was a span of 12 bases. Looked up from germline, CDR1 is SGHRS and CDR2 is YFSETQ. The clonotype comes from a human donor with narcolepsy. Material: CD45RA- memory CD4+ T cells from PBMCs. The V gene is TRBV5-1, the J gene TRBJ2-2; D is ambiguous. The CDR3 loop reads CASSLHYGTGELFF. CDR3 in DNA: TGCGCCAGCAGCCTCCATTACGGGACCGGGGAGCTGTTTTTT.